One sample yielded the 8 T cell receptor beta chains listed below, sequenced in a study of human T cells and chemical hapten exposure. TCRdb redid the calling of the RACE reads with MiXCR, one entry per CDR3 protein. The sample consists of just over 350,000 distinct CDR3 sequences, about 6.9% of them appearing once. This sample's time point: patch test 2, 6 weeks after DPC sensitization. Treatment reported: therapeutic diphenylcyclopropenone sensitization with weekly scalp DPC. Sequenced material: whole blood, taken in connection with sensitization to the hapten diphenylcyclopropenone (DPC). These receptors originate from a young woman with alopecia areata. Some clones in this sample may be carry-over from other donors' samples.

The chain recombines TRBV20-1 with TRBJ2-7; no reliable D call. V lost 4 bases and J 4 bases, leaving 11 bases between the germline ends. CDR3 length: 12 amino acids. Per germline, CDR1 DFQATT and CDR2 SNEGSKA (reference sequence). The DNA for the CDR3 is TGCAGTGCTAAAGGGTCCATTTACGAGCAGTACTTC. Protein: CSAKGSIYEQYF.

The table lists this clonotype with many counts. The chain is built from TRBV19 and TRBJ1-2; possible D gene TRBD1, 5 bases. There are 14 residues in the CDR3. Germline-derived CDR1 and CDR2 are LNHDA and SQIVND (reference sequence). Trimming took 5 bases from V and 0 from J, leaving 10 bases between them. The CDR3 is CASSGDGANYGYTF. The CDR3 DNA reads as TGTGCCAGTAGTGGGGACGGAGCTAACTATGGCTACACCTTC.

The chain is built from TRBV7-8 and TRBJ2-3; no reliable D call. V lost 5 bases and J lost 1, with 10 bases in between. Germline-derived CDR1 and CDR2 are SGHVS and FQNEAQ. The CDR3 is 14 amino acids. The CDR3: CASSPTQGTDTQYF. CDR3 DNA sequence: TGTGCCAGCAGCCCTACCCAGGGCACAGATACGCAGTATTTT.

This clonotype was seen many times. In DNA form, the CDR3 reads TGTGCCAGCAGTTACAGTCTCCGAGGCTCTGGAAACACCATATATTTT. Its translation: CASSYSLRGSGNTIYF. The rearrangement links TRBV6-5 to TRBJ1-3; D ambiguous. The V end lost 2 bases, the J end lost 0 bases, and 11 bases lay between the germline ends. Germline V lookup: CDR1 MNHEY, CDR2 SVGAGI. The CDR3 covers 16 residues.

V is TRBV6-4 and J is TRBJ1-1; TRBD1 might be the D (5 bases). V lost 0 bases to trimming and J lost 4 bases, with 9 bases between them. The CDR3 extends over 14 amino acids. Germline CDR1 is MRHNA and CDR2 is SNTAGT. Here the CDR3 reads CASSDSGVSTEAFF. The CDR3 DNA sequence: TGTGCCAGCAGTGACTCAGGGGTTTCCACTGAAGCTTTCTTT.

This clonotype showed up just a few times. The gene calls are TRBV7-3 and TRBJ1-6; weak D call: TRBD1 (6 bases). Trimming removed 5 bases at V and 14 bases at J, with 19 bases between. Per the germline V gene, CDR1 is SGHTA and CDR2 is FQGTGA. The CDR3 has 14 residues. The CDR3 loop is CASSQGQAPFTLHF. For the CDR3, the DNA is TGTGCCAGCAGCCAGGGGCAGGCTCCGTTTACCCTCCACTTT.

The J gene is TRBJ2-5, the V gene TRBV7-2, with TRBD2 as a possible D gene (5 bases). Trimming removed 2 bases at V and 1 base at J, with 11 bases between. CDR1 is SGHTA and CDR2 is FQGNSA in the germline V gene. The CDR3 runs to 15 residues. CDR3 residues: CASSLTIAPQETQYF. The CDR3 bases are TGTGCCAGCAGCTTAACCATAGCGCCCCAAGAGACCCAGTACTTC.

The chain carries TRBV28 and TRBJ1-6, with 8 nucleotides matching TRBD1. The germline CDR1 and CDR2 sequences are MDHEN and SYDVKM. V lost 3 bases to trimming and J lost 7 bases; unmatched junction nucleotides: 8. This CDR3 spans 16 amino acids. In DNA, the CDR3 is TGTGCCAGCAGTTTCCCCGGACAGGGATTGAATTCACCCCTCCACTTT. Translating it yields CASSFPGQGLNSPLHF.